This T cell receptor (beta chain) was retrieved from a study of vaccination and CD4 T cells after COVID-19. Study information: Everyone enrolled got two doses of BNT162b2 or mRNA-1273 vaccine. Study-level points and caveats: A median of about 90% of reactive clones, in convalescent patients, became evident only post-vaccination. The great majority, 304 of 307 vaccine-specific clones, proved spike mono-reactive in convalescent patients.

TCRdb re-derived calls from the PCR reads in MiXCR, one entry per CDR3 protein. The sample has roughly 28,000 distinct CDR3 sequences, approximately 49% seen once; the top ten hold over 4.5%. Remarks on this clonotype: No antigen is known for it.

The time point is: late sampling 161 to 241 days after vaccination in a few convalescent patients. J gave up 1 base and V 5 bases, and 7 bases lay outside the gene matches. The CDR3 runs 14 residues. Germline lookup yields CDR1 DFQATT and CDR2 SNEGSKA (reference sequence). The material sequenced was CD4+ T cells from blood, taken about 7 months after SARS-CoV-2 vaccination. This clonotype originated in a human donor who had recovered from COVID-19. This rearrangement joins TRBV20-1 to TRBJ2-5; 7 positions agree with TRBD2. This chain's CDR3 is CSAGGGSSQETQYF. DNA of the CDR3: TGCAGTGCTGGCGGGGGATCCTCCCAAGAGACCCAGTACTTC.